This TCR beta chain emerged from a study of chemoradiotherapy in HPV16-positive cancers. Study details: Candidate HPV-specific T-cell clones and common TCR motifs came from functional assays in two HPV16-positive patients. Findings and limits, study-wide: Candidate HPV-specific clones and E7-related TCR motifs grew in tumor during treatment. Better recurrence-free survival went with HPV-responsive T-cell expansion in HPV16-positive patients. HPV-specific T cells were functionally defined from only two HPV16-positive patients.

Turning to this clone: The antigen is undetermined.

Assay used: immunoSEQ multiplex PCR; TCRdb lists only in-frame clones, some missing. Among 2,700 or so clones listed, roughly 89% were seen once. CDR1 is MDHEN and CDR2 is SYDVKM in the germline V gene. V shed 6 bases and J 7 bases; nucleotides not matched to a gene: 12. This CDR3 comprises 15 residues. The chain couples TRBV28 to TRBJ2-1; 7 bases map to TRBD2. This material consisted of tumor tissue, taken from a patient who underwent chemoradiotherapy. The source of this sequence is a human donor with HPV-associated anogenital cancer. Here the CDR3 DNA reads TGTGCCAGCAGCAATAGCGGGTTTGTAATGAATGAGCAGTTCTTC. It translates to CASSNSGFVMNEQFF. Supplemented by reference TRBV28 and TRBJ2-1, the full variable domain reads DVKVTQSSRYLVKRTGEKVFLECVQDMDHENMFWYRQDPGLGLRLIYFSYDVKMKEKGDIPEGYSVSREKKERFSLILESASTNQTSMYLCASSNSGFVMNEQFFGPGTRLTVL.